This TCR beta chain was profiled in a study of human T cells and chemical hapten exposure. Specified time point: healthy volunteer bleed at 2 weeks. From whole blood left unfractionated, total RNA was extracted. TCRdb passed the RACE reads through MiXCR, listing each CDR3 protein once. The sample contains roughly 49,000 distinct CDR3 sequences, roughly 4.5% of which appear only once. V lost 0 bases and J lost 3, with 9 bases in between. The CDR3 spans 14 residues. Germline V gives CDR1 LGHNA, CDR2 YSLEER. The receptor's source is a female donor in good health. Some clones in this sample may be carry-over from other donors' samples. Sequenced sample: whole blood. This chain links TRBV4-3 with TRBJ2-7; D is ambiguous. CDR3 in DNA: TGCGCCAGCAGCCAAGATCATGGGGACTACGAGCAGTACTTC. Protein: CASSQDHGDYEQYF.